Listed below are T cell receptor beta chains from one sample, sequenced in a study of blood T cell repertoires in COVID-19. Data came from immunoSEQ multiplex PCR; TCRdb stores just in-frame clones and leaves some out. The repertoire has around 150,000 clones, just over 85% of them found once; the top ten carry around 3.3%. The sample consisted of peripheral blood. These receptors were obtained from a man aged 70 or older with acute or convalescent COVID-19. CDR3s include the opening cysteine and the closing phenylalanine or tryptophan. A D gene is named only where the DNA matches it firmly. Expanded clones are given a class, and other clones once, few, many or no size at all.

cdr3_aa cdr3_nt j_call d_call v_call clone_size
CASSLIRLQETQYF TGTGCCAGCAGCTTAATAAGACTTCAAGAGACCCAGTACTTC TRBJ2-5 . TRBV7-9 few
CASSQPQGAGYGYTF TGCGCCAGCAGCCAACCGCAGGGGGCGGGTTATGGCTACACCTTC TRBJ1-2 TRBD1 TRBV4-1 .
CASSLTASGSAEQYF TGTGCCAGCAGCTTAACGGCTAGCGGGAGTGCCGAGCAGTACTTC TRBJ2-7 TRBD2 TRBV7-3 .
CASSSDRVNYGYTF TGTGCCAGCAGTAGTGACAGGGTAAACTATGGCTACACCTTC TRBJ1-2 TRBD1 TRBV6-5 .
CASRGTGWTDTQYF TGTGCCAGCAGGGGGACAGGGTGGACAGATACGCAGTATTTT TRBJ2-3 TRBD1 TRBV28 .
CASSTLGGGLDEQFF TGTGCCAGCAGTACCCTGGGGGGAGGGTTGGATGAGCAGTTCTTC TRBJ2-1 TRBD2 TRBV6-5 few
CASSLGVGDLAKNIQYF TGTGCCAGCAGCTTAGGCGTCGGAGACCTAGCCAAAAACATTCAGTACTTC TRBJ2-4 . TRBV7-9 .
CATLDRGRDEQYF TGTGCCACCCTGGACAGGGGGCGGGACGAGCAGTACTTC TRBJ2-7 TRBD1 TRBV10-3 .
CATSRGGTAPGLAKTQYF TGTGCCACCAGCAGAGGTGGGACCGCGCCGGGACTAGCAAAGACCCAGTACTTC TRBJ2-5 TRBD2 TRBV15 once
CASRLAGVYEQYF TGTGCCAGCAGGCTAGCGGGAGTGTACGAGCAGTACTTC TRBJ2-7 TRBD2 TRBV28 .
CASSEGASGTYEQYF TGTGCCAGCAGTGAGGGGGCTAGCGGGACCTACGAGCAGTACTTC TRBJ2-7 TRBD2 TRBV6-1 few
CATSPWGGTGGSGEQFF TGTGCCACCAGTCCGTGGGGCGGGACAGGGGGCTCCGGGGAGCAGTTCTTC TRBJ2-1 TRBD1 TRBV24-1 once
CASSTGQGSDNEQFF TGCGCCAGCAGCACGGGACAGGGGTCGGACAATGAGCAGTTCTTC TRBJ2-1 TRBD1 TRBV5-1 many
CSASALATYEQYF TGCAGTGCTAGTGCTTTGGCCACCTACGAGCAGTACTTC TRBJ2-7 . TRBV20-1 .
CASSYIQETQYF TGTGCCAGCAGCTATATCCAAGAGACCCAGTACTTC TRBJ2-5 . TRBV11-1 .
CAWRFQGGETQYF TGTGCCTGGAGGTTCCAGGGTGGGGAGACCCAGTACTTC TRBJ2-5 . TRBV30 .
CASSPRTSRETQYF TGTGCCAGCAGCCCCCGGACTAGCCGAGAGACCCAGTACTTC TRBJ2-5 TRBD2 TRBV7-9 few
CSSRTGPYEQYF TGCAGCAGCCGGACAGGGCCCTACGAGCAGTACTTC TRBJ2-7 TRBD1 TRBV29-1 .
CATRQGAGAPLHF TGTGCCACCCGACAGGGGGCAGGGGCACCCCTCCACTTT TRBJ1-6 TRBD1 TRBV19 .
CATSRDYSLNTEAFF TGTGCCACCAGCAGAGATTACAGCTTGAACACTGAAGCTTTCTTT TRBJ1-1 . TRBV15 .
CASSRTSGGPNEQFF TGTGCCAGCAGCCGGACTAGCGGGGGACCCAATGAGCAGTTCTTC TRBJ2-1 TRBD2 TRBV7-9 .
CAARTGGKYGYTF TGTGCCGCCCGGACAGGGGGCAAGTATGGCTACACCTTC TRBJ1-2 TRBD1 TRBV19 .
CASSLATGGYNEQFF TGTGCCAGCAGCTTAGCTACAGGGGGCTACAATGAGCAGTTCTTC TRBJ2-1 TRBD1 TRBV7-2 .